This T cell receptor (beta chain) derives from a study of blood T cell repertoires in COVID-19. Study at large: The United States, Italy and Spain were the sources of the acute and convalescent COVID-19 samples. Sources were T cells, B-cell-depleted T cells, or PBMCs; the material itself was cDNA or gDNA.

Unmatched junction bases numbered 5, after V lost 5 bases and J lost 0 bases. Per germline, CDR1 SGHRS and CDR2 YFSETQ. The CDR3 loop spans 15 amino acids. This clone was seen just once. Original processing methods: By means of reference gene primer amplification, nucleated cell counts were estimated. Sequencing was performed with immunoSEQ multiplex PCR; in TCRdb, only in-frame clones are kept and a portion is missing. V and J calls plus clone size are reproduced from that table; the DNA served to infer D and trimming. There are about 150,000 clones in the sample; around 83% occur only once, and approximately 9.4% lies in the top ten.

This clonotype was sampled from a woman in her fifties or sixties with acute or convalescent COVID-19. The chain carries TRBV5-1 and TRBJ1-3, with 7 bases matching TRBD1. The sample was peripheral blood. This chain's CDR3 is CASRRDSNSGNTIYF. The CDR3 region has the DNA TGCGCCAGCAGAAGGGACAGCAACTCTGGAAACACCATATATTTT.